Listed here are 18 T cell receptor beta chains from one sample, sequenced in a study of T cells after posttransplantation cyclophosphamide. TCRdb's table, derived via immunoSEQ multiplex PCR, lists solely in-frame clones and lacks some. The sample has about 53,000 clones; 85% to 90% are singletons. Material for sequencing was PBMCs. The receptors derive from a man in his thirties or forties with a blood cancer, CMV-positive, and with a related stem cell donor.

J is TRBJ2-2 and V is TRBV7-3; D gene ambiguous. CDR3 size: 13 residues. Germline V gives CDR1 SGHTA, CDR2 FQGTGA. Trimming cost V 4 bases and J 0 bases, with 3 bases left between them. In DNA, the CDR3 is TGTGCCAGCAGCTCAACGAACACCGGGGAGCTGTTTTTT. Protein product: CASSSTNTGELFF.

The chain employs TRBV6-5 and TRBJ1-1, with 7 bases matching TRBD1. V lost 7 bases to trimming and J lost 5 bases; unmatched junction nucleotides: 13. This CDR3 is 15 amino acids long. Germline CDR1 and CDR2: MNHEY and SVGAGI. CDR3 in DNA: TGTGCCAGCACCTCCCTTGTGACAGGGAGTACTGAAGCTTTCTTT. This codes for CASTSLVTGSTEAFF.

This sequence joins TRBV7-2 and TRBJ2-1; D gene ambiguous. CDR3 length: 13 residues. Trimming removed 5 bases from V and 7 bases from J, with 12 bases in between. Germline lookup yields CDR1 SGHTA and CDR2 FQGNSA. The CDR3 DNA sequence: TGTGCCAGCAGCCAACCGTCGGGTAATGAGCAGTTCTTC. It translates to CASSQPSGNEQFF.

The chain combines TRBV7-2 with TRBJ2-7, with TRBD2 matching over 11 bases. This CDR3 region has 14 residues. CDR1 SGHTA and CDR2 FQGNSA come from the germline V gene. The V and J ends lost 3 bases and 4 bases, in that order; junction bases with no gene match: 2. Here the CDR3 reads CASSLTSGVYEQYF. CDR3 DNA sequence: TGTGCCAGCAGCTTGACTAGCGGGGTTTACGAGCAGTACTTC.

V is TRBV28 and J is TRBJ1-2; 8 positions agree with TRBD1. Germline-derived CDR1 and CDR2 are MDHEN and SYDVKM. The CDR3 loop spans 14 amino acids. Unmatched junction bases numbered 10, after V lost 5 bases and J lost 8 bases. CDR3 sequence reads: CASSLRTGIRGYTF. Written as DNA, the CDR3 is TGTGCCAGCAGTCTCCGGACAGGGATCCGGGGCTACACCTTC.

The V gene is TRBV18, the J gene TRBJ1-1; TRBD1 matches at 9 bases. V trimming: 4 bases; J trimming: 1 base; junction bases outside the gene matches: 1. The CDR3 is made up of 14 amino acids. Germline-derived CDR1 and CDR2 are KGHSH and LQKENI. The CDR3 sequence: CASSRDRANTEAFF. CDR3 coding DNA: TGTGCCAGCTCACGGGACAGGGCGAACACTGAAGCTTTCTTT.

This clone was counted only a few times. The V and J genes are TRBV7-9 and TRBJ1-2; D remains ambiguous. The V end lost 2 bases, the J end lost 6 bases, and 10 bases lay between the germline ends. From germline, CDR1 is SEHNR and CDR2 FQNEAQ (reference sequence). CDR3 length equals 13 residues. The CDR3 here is CASSLSGFNGYTF. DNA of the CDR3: TGTGCCAGCAGCTTATCAGGTTTTAATGGCTACACCTTC.

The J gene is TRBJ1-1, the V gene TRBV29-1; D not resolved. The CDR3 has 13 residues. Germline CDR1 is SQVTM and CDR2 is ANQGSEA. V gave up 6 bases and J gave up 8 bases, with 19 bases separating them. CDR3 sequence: CSVRVREGGEAFF. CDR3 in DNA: TGCAGCGTCCGTGTCCGGGAGGGCGGGGAAGCTTTCTTT.

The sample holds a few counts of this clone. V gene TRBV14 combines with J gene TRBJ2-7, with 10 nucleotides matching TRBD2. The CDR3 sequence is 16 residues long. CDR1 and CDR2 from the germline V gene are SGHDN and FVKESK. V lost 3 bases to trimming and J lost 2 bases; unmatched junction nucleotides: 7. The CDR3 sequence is CASSQASGRAAYEQYF. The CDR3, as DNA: TGTGCCAGCAGCCAGGCGAGCGGGAGGGCCGCCTACGAGCAGTACTTC.

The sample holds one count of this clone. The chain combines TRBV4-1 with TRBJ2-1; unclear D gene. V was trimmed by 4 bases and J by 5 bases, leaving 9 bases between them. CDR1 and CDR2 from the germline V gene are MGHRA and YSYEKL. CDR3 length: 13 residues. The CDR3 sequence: CASSPRPDNEQFF. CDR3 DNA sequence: TGCGCCAGCAGCCCTCGCCCGGACAATGAGCAGTTCTTC.

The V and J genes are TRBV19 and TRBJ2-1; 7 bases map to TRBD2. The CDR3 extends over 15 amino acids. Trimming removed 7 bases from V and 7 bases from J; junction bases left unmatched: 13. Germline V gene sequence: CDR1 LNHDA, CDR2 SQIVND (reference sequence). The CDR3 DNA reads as TGTGCCAGTACCGCCTGGGGGAGGGAGGGAAATGAGCAGTTCTTC. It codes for CASTAWGREGNEQFF.

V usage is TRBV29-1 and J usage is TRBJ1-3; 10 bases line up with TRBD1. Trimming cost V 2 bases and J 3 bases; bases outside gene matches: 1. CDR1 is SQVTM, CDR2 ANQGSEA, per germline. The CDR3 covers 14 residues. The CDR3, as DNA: TGCAGCGTTGAAAGGGACAGGGGTGGAAACACCATATATTTT. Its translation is CSVERDRGGNTIYF.

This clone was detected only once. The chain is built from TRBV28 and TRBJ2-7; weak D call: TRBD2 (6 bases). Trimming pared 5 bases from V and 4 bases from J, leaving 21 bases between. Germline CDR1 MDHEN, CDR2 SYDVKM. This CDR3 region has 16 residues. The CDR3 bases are TGTGCCAGCAGTCCTCCTGGGACTCGGACTTTATACGAGCAGTACTTC. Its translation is CASSPPGTRTLYEQYF.

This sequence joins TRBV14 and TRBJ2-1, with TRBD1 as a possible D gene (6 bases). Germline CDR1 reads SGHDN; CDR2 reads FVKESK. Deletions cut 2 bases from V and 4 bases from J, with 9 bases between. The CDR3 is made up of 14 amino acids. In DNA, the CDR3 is TGTGCCAGCAGCCAAAGGACAGATTACAATGAGCAGTTCTTC. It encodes CASSQRTDYNEQFF.

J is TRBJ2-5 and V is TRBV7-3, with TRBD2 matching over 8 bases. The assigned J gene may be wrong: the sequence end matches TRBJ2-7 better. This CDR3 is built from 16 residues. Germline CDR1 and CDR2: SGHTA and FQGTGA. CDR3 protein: CASSPRGAGVTYEQYF. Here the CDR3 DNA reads TGTGCCAGCAGCCCCCGAGGAGCGGGAGTGACCTACGAGCAGTACTTC.

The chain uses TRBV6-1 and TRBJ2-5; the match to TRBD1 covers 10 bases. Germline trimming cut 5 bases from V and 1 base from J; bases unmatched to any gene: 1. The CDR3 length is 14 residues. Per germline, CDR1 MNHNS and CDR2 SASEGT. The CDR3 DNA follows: TGTGCCAGCAGTCGGGACAGGGGCCAAGAGACCCAGTACTTC. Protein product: CASSRDRGQETQYF.

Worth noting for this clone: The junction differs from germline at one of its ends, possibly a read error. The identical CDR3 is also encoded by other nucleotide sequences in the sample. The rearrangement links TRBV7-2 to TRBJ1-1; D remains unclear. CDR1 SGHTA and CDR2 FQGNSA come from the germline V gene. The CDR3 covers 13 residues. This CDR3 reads CASSFGSPTEAFF. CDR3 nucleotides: TGTGCCAGCAGCTTCGGTAGTCCCACTGAAGCCTTCTTT. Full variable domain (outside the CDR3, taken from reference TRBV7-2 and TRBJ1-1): GAGVSQSPSNKVTEKGKDVELRCDPISGHTALYWYRQSLGQGLEFLIYFQGNSAPDKSGLPSDRFSAERTGGSVSTLTIQRTQQEDSAVYLCASSFGSPTEAFFGQGTRLTVV.

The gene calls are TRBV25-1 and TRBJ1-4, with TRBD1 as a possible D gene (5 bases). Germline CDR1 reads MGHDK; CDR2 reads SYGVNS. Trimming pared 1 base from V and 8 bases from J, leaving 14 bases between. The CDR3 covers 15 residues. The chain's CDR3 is CASSELGRGGEKLFF. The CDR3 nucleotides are TGTGCCAGCAGTGAATTAGGAAGGGGAGGAGAAAAACTGTTTTTT.